A selection of T cell receptor beta chains follows, all from one sample in a study of blood T cell repertoires in COVID-19. This table comes from immunoSEQ multiplex PCR, and its TCRdb copy is limited to in-frame clones, with some not included. The top ten clones hold 2.5% to 3.5% of a sample with 300,000 to 450,000 clones, around 89% of them seen once. Sequencing used peripheral blood. These receptors came from a woman aged 25 to 45 with COVID-19, enrolled during active disease. CDR3s include the opening cysteine and the closing phenylalanine or tryptophan. The order of the fields is CDR3 length, D gene, J gene, V gene, clone size, CDR3 DNA, CDR3 protein. A D gene is named only where the DNA matches it firmly. The listing skips clone size in some rows; elsewhere it reads once, few, many or a size class.

CDR3 length: 15
D gene: -
J gene: TRBJ1-3
V gene: TRBV15
clone size: -
CDR3 DNA: TGTGCCACCAGCAGAGACCGGGGATCTGGAAACACCATATATTTT
CDR3 protein: CATSRDRGSGNTIYF

CDR3 length: 14
D gene: -
J gene: TRBJ1-1
V gene: TRBV7-2
clone size: -
CDR3 DNA: TGTGCCAGCAGCTTGTCGACAGTAAACACTGAAGCTTTCTTT
CDR3 protein: CASSLSTVNTEAFF

CDR3 length: 17
D gene: -
J gene: TRBJ1-5
V gene: TRBV28
clone size: many
CDR3 DNA: TGTGCCAGCAGAAGTTACCCCACTGGCGGCCCTGATCAGCCCCAGCATTTT
CDR3 protein: CASRSYPTGGPDQPQHF

CDR3 length: 14
D gene: -
J gene: TRBJ1-1
V gene: TRBV6-5
clone size: -
CDR3 DNA: TGTGCCAGCAATCGGGGGGGAGGGAGCACTGAAGCTTTCTTT
CDR3 protein: CASNRGGGSTEAFF

CDR3 length: 16
D gene: TRBD2
J gene: TRBJ2-1
V gene: TRBV5-1
clone size: -
CDR3 DNA: TGCGCCAGCAGCCTAGGACTAGCGGGGGGGCTGAGTGAGCAGTTCTTC
CDR3 protein: CASSLGLAGGLSEQFF

CDR3 length: 16
D gene: -
J gene: TRBJ2-1
V gene: TRBV18
clone size: -
CDR3 DNA: TGTGCCAGCTCACCACCTTTTTGGGACACCAGGAATGAGCAGTTCTTC
CDR3 protein: CASSPPFWDTRNEQFF

CDR3 length: 13
D gene: -
J gene: TRBJ1-1
V gene: TRBV18
clone size: -
CDR3 DNA: TGTGCCAGCTCACCAGGCAGCGACACTGAAGCTTTCTTT
CDR3 protein: CASSPGSDTEAFF

CDR3 length: 14
D gene: -
J gene: TRBJ2-7
V gene: TRBV21-1
clone size: -
CDR3 DNA: TGTGCCAGGACTAGCGGGCTAGATTCCTACGAGCAGTACTTC
CDR3 protein: CARTSGLDSYEQYF

CDR3 length: 15
D gene: TRBD1
J gene: TRBJ1-2
V gene: TRBV19
clone size: once
CDR3 DNA: TGTGCCAGTAGTGGGTTACAGGGGCCTAACTATGGCTACACCTTC
CDR3 protein: CASSGLQGPNYGYTF

CDR3 length: 17
D gene: -
J gene: TRBJ2-7
V gene: TRBV6-2/TRBV6-3
clone size: -
CDR3 DNA: TGTGCCAGCAGTTACCCGCCCACGGACTTCGATCGTATCGAGCAGTACTTC
CDR3 protein: CASSYPPTDFDRIEQYF

CDR3 length: 14
D gene: TRBD2
J gene: TRBJ2-2
V gene: TRBV5-1
clone size: few
CDR3 DNA: TGCGCCAGCCGCCGGGGGGTGAACACCGGGGAGCTGTTTTTT
CDR3 protein: CASRRGVNTGELFF

CDR3 length: 15
D gene: TRBD2
J gene: TRBJ2-7
V gene: TRBV6-2/TRBV6-3
clone size: -
CDR3 DNA: TGTGCCAGCAGTCCCCCGGGGGGGCCGAGGCACGAGCAGTACTTC
CDR3 protein: CASSPPGGPRHEQYF

CDR3 length: 16
D gene: TRBD1
J gene: TRBJ1-6
V gene: TRBV15
clone size: few
CDR3 DNA: TGTGCCACCAGCGGAGGGTATGGACAGGGAGATTCACCCCTCCACTTT
CDR3 protein: CATSGGYGQGDSPLHF

CDR3 length: 14
D gene: -
J gene: TRBJ2-7
V gene: TRBV7-2
clone size: -
CDR3 DNA: TGTGCCAGCAGCTTAGCAGTGGGCCAAGGAGAGCAGTACTTC
CDR3 protein: CASSLAVGQGEQYF

CDR3 length: 15
D gene: -
J gene: TRBJ1-2
V gene: TRBV27
clone size: -
CDR3 DNA: TGTGCCAGCAGTACCTTTGGACAAGCTAACTATGGCTACACCTTC
CDR3 protein: CASSTFGQANYGYTF

CDR3 length: 15
D gene: TRBD2
J gene: TRBJ2-4
V gene: TRBV28
clone size: few
CDR3 DNA: TGTGCCAGCAGTGTGTCCCCTCGGGGGGGGGACATTCAGTACTTC
CDR3 protein: CASSVSPRGGDIQYF

CDR3 length: 17
D gene: TRBD1
J gene: TRBJ1-2
V gene: TRBV4-1
clone size: -
CDR3 DNA: TGCGCCAGCAGCCCGAAGGACAGGGAAGAGTGGGACTATGGCTACACCTTC
CDR3 protein: CASSPKDREEWDYGYTF

CDR3 length: 14
D gene: -
J gene: TRBJ2-1
V gene: TRBV10-3
clone size: once
CDR3 DNA: TGTGCCATCAGTCCTTTACAGGAGTCCGATGAGCAGTTCTTC
CDR3 protein: CAISPLQESDEQFF

CDR3 length: 14
D gene: TRBD2
J gene: TRBJ2-5
V gene: TRBV25-1
clone size: -
CDR3 DNA: TGTGCCAGCAGTGAATCGGGGGGGAAGGAGACCCAGTACTTC
CDR3 protein: CASSESGGKETQYF

CDR3 length: 14
D gene: TRBD1
J gene: TRBJ1-5
V gene: TRBV19
clone size: -
CDR3 DNA: TGTGCCAGTAGTACAGTCCGGGACAGGGAACCCCAGCATTTT
CDR3 protein: CASSTVRDREPQHF

CDR3 length: 14
D gene: -
J gene: TRBJ2-7
V gene: TRBV19
clone size: -
CDR3 DNA: TGTGCCAGTAGTATCGGCAGCGCCGGCGGGGAGCAGTACTTC
CDR3 protein: CASSIGSAGGEQYF

CDR3 length: 17
D gene: TRBD2
J gene: TRBJ2-1
V gene: TRBV4-3
clone size: -
CDR3 DNA: TGCGCCAGCAGCCAGGCTTTAGCGGGAGGGCCGTACAATGAGCAGTTCTTC
CDR3 protein: CASSQALAGGPYNEQFF

CDR3 length: 12
D gene: -
J gene: TRBJ1-2
V gene: TRBV29-1
clone size: -
CDR3 DNA: TGCAGCGTCGGGGGTGGGGAGGACTCATACACCTTC
CDR3 protein: CSVGGGEDSYTF

CDR3 length: 16
D gene: TRBD2
J gene: TRBJ2-1
V gene: TRBV28
clone size: -
CDR3 DNA: TGTGCCAGCAGCAATCCGGTGCGGGGGGGATACAATGAGCAGTTCTTC
CDR3 protein: CASSNPVRGGYNEQFF

CDR3 length: 17
D gene: TRBD1
J gene: TRBJ2-1
V gene: TRBV2
clone size: few
CDR3 DNA: TGTGCCAGCAGTGAACCTTTGGACAGGGGCCCCTACAATGAGCAGTTCTTC
CDR3 protein: CASSEPLDRGPYNEQFF

CDR3 length: 14
D gene: -
J gene: TRBJ1-5
V gene: TRBV4-1
clone size: -
CDR3 DNA: TGCGCCAGCAGCCCACGACAGGATAATCAGCCCCAGCATTTT
CDR3 protein: CASSPRQDNQPQHF

CDR3 length: 16
D gene: TRBD2
J gene: TRBJ2-7
V gene: TRBV4-2
clone size: -
CDR3 DNA: TGTGCCAGCAGCCAAGGGGGAGCGGGGGGTTTCTACGAGCAGTACTTC
CDR3 protein: CASSQGGAGGFYEQYF

CDR3 length: 15
D gene: -
J gene: TRBJ1-3
V gene: TRBV30
clone size: -
CDR3 DNA: TGTGCCGCGGTTCCGGACTGGCTCTCTGGAAACACCATATATTTT
CDR3 protein: CAAVPDWLSGNTIYF

CDR3 length: 12
D gene: TRBD1
J gene: TRBJ1-2
V gene: TRBV27
clone size: -
CDR3 DNA: TGTGCCAGCATCGGGACAGGGGGTGGCTACACCTTC
CDR3 protein: CASIGTGGGYTF

CDR3 length: 14
D gene: -
J gene: TRBJ2-7
V gene: TRBV11-2
clone size: once
CDR3 DNA: TGTGCCAGCAGCCAAGACGGGGGGCCGGTCGAGCAGTACTTC
CDR3 protein: CASSQDGGPVEQYF

CDR3 length: 15
D gene: -
J gene: TRBJ1-4
V gene: TRBV30
clone size: -
CDR3 DNA: TGTGCCTGGGAAACGAGACTCGGGAGTAATGAAAAACTGTTTTTT
CDR3 protein: CAWETRLGSNEKLFF

CDR3 length: 15
D gene: -
J gene: TRBJ2-1
V gene: TRBV6-6
clone size: -
CDR3 DNA: TGTGCCAGCAGCCGCGGGTCGAGCTCCTACAATGAGCAGTTCTTC
CDR3 protein: CASSRGSSSYNEQFF

CDR3 length: 14
D gene: -
J gene: TRBJ2-5
V gene: TRBV7-2
clone size: -
CDR3 DNA: TGTGCCAGCAGCCAAGTGGGGCGCGGGAAGACCCAGTACTTC
CDR3 protein: CASSQVGRGKTQYF

CDR3 length: 15
D gene: TRBD1
J gene: TRBJ2-7
V gene: TRBV4-3
clone size: -
CDR3 DNA: TGCGCCAGCAGCCAAGAAGGGACAGGGGTCTACGAGCAGTACTTC
CDR3 protein: CASSQEGTGVYEQYF

CDR3 length: 16
D gene: TRBD1
J gene: TRBJ2-5
V gene: TRBV28
clone size: -
CDR3 DNA: TGTGCCAGCAGTCTCCATGGACAGGGGGATACATGGACCCAGTACTTC
CDR3 protein: CASSLHGQGDTWTQYF

CDR3 length: 13
D gene: -
J gene: TRBJ2-5
V gene: TRBV7-2
clone size: -
CDR3 DNA: TGTGCCAGCAGCTTTGCAGGGAAAGAGACCCAGTACTTC
CDR3 protein: CASSFAGKETQYF

CDR3 length: 16
D gene: -
J gene: TRBJ2-7
V gene: TRBV6-2/TRBV6-3
clone size: -
CDR3 DNA: TGTGCCAGCAGTGCCGGCGTCGGGGATGTGTTGTACGAGCAGTACTTC
CDR3 protein: CASSAGVGDVLYEQYF

CDR3 length: 13
D gene: TRBD2
J gene: TRBJ2-3
V gene: TRBV2
clone size: -
CDR3 DNA: TGTGCCAGCAGTGTTAGCGGGGGAGATACGCAGTATTTT
CDR3 protein: CASSVSGGDTQYF

CDR3 length: 14
D gene: -
J gene: TRBJ2-7
V gene: TRBV6-5
clone size: -
CDR3 DNA: TGTGCCAGCAGTTACTCGAACAGGGTCTACGAGCAGTACTTC
CDR3 protein: CASSYSNRVYEQYF

CDR3 length: 16
D gene: TRBD2
J gene: TRBJ2-1
V gene: TRBV19
clone size: -
CDR3 DNA: TGTGCCAGTAGTGGAACAAGCGGGGGGGCCTACAATGAGCAGTTCTTC
CDR3 protein: CASSGTSGGAYNEQFF

CDR3 length: 10
D gene: -
J gene: TRBJ1-1
V gene: TRBV20-1
clone size: -
CDR3 DNA: TGCAGTGCCCCCGAGAGTGAAGCTTTCTTT
CDR3 protein: CSAPESEAFF

CDR3 length: 15
D gene: -
J gene: TRBJ2-3
V gene: TRBV7-2
clone size: -
CDR3 DNA: TGTGCCAGCAGCCCCCAGTCAGGTAGCACAGATACGCAGTATTTT
CDR3 protein: CASSPQSGSTDTQYF

CDR3 length: 11
D gene: -
J gene: TRBJ2-7
V gene: TRBV7-9
clone size: -
CDR3 DNA: TGTGCCAGCAGCCCGGTCTACGAGCAGTACTTC
CDR3 protein: CASSPVYEQYF

CDR3 length: 14
D gene: -
J gene: TRBJ2-3
V gene: TRBV6-5
clone size: few
CDR3 DNA: TGTGCCAGCAGGCCACTACTGAGCACAGATACGCAGTATTTT
CDR3 protein: CASRPLLSTDTQYF

CDR3 length: 15
D gene: TRBD2
J gene: TRBJ2-3
V gene: TRBV7-6
clone size: -
CDR3 DNA: TGTGCCAGCAGCTATAGCGGGGGGAGCACAGATACGCAGTATTTT
CDR3 protein: CASSYSGGSTDTQYF

CDR3 length: 14
D gene: TRBD2
J gene: TRBJ2-2
V gene: TRBV10-3
clone size: -
CDR3 DNA: TGTGCCATCAGTGGCGGGGGGCACACCGGGGAGCTGTTTTTT
CDR3 protein: CAISGGGHTGELFF

CDR3 length: 19
D gene: TRBD2
J gene: TRBJ2-7
V gene: TRBV14
clone size: -
CDR3 DNA: TGTGCCAGCAGCCCACTTTCGATGAAGGGGAGGGTGAAAGAATACGAGCAGTACTTC
CDR3 protein: CASSPLSMKGRVKEYEQYF

CDR3 length: 15
D gene: -
J gene: TRBJ1-1
V gene: TRBV28
clone size: once
CDR3 DNA: TGTGCCAGCAGTTTATGGACTTCGGTGAACACTGAAGCTTTCTTT
CDR3 protein: CASSLWTSVNTEAFF

CDR3 length: 14
D gene: TRBD1
J gene: TRBJ1-1
V gene: TRBV28
clone size: -
CDR3 DNA: TGTGCCAGCAGAAACAGGGGGGAGAACACTGAAGCTTTCTTT
CDR3 protein: CASRNRGENTEAFF

CDR3 length: 16
D gene: -
J gene: TRBJ2-6
V gene: TRBV7-2
clone size: -
CDR3 DNA: TGTGCCAGCAGCCCCCGGGACACCTCTGGGGCCAACGTCCTGACTTTC
CDR3 protein: CASSPRDTSGANVLTF

CDR3 length: 15
D gene: -
J gene: TRBJ1-6
V gene: TRBV11-2
clone size: -
CDR3 DNA: TGTGCCAGCAGCTTACCCTCGTGGAGGGATTCACCCCTCCACTTT
CDR3 protein: CASSLPSWRDSPLHF

CDR3 length: 13
D gene: -
J gene: TRBJ1-2
V gene: TRBV5-1
clone size: few
CDR3 DNA: TGCGCCAGCAGCTTGAGAGAAAACTATGGCTACACCTTC
CDR3 protein: CASSLRENYGYTF

CDR3 length: 20
D gene: -
J gene: TRBJ2-1
V gene: TRBV2
clone size: -
CDR3 DNA: TGTGCCAGCAGTGCTCCCGAGGACTGGAACCCAAACGATAACTACAATGAGCAGTTCTTC
CDR3 protein: CASSAPEDWNPNDNYNEQFF

CDR3 length: 14
D gene: -
J gene: TRBJ1-1
V gene: TRBV19
clone size: -
CDR3 DNA: TGTGCCAGTAGCAAGGGGTTAAGAAACACTGAAGCTTTCTTT
CDR3 protein: CASSKGLRNTEAFF

CDR3 length: 15
D gene: -
J gene: TRBJ1-1
V gene: TRBV9
clone size: once
CDR3 DNA: TGTGCCAGCAGCGCGGGAGTAGCGCAGAACACTGAAGCTTTCTTT
CDR3 protein: CASSAGVAQNTEAFF